This T cell receptor (beta chain) is from a study of blood T cell repertoires in COVID-19. Seattle researchers signed up patients amid active infection and tracked them longitudinally. The ends lost 7 bases at V and 3 bases at J; junction bases unmatched: 5. This CDR3 comprises 13 residues. Germline V CDR1 and CDR2: MNHEY, SMNVEV (reference sequence). Measured with immunoSEQ multiplex PCR; TCRdb has only the in-frame clones, and not every one. The profile covers 150,000 to 200,000 clones, with about 86% appearing a single time and approximately 12% taken by the ten largest. Sequenced: peripheral blood. The chain uses TRBV27 and TRBJ1-1, with TRBD1 matching over 7 bases. The source of this sequence is an older woman with COVID-19, enrolled during active disease. DNA of the CDR3: TGTGCCAGCAACAGGGGTAGTGACACTGAAGCTTTCTTT. The encoded protein is CASNRGSDTEAFF.